This entry lists 24 T cell receptor beta chains sequenced from one sample in a study of T cells in Graves' hyperthyroidism and ophthalmopathy. It was RNA transcripts that yielded the amplified TCR beta CDR3 regions. The HTBI set primed first-round TCR CDR3 RT-PCR. TCRdb ran MiXCR on the multiplex PCR reads and lists one entry per CDR3 protein. The sample consists of roughly 560,000 distinct CDR3 sequences, 14% to 15% of them appearing once. Input material: blood. Receptors originate from a woman aged 40 to 49 with Graves' ophthalmopathy.

Points on this clonotype: This may come from a read error, since a much larger clone is one base off. V is TRBV13 and J is TRBJ1-1; D remains unclear. This CDR3 is 11 amino acids long. Trimming took 1 base from V and 6 from J, leaving 3 bases between them. CDR1 PRHDT and CDR2 FYEKMQ come from the germline V gene (reference sequence). The chain's CDR3 is CASSLEAEAFF. DNA for the CDR3: TGTGCCAGCAGCTTAGAGGCTGAAGCTTTCTTT.

This clonotype has ten or more counts. This chain uses TRBV6-5 with TRBJ2-5; no clear D gene. Trimming pared 3 bases from V and 5 bases from J, leaving 13 bases between. Germline CDR1 MNHEY, CDR2 SVGAGI. The CDR3 has 14 amino acids. CDR3: CASSYETPKETQYF. The CDR3 DNA follows: TGTGCCAGCAGTTATGAGACTCCAAAGGAGACCCAGTACTTC.

This clonotype has at least ten counts. The rearrangement uses TRBV12-3 or TRBV12-4 and TRBJ2-3, with 7 bases aligning to TRBD2. V was pared by 3 bases and J by 3 bases, with 9 bases of the junction left unmatched. CDR3 size: 16 residues. CDR3 DNA sequence: TGTGCCAGCAGTTTTAGGGAGGGGAGAGGGACAGATACGCAGTATTTT. Translating gives CASSFREGRGTDTQYF.

This clonotype was counted only a few times. The J gene is TRBJ2-7, the V gene TRBV5-1; D remains unclear. The length of the CDR3 is 13 residues. V was pared by 1 base and J by 1 base, with 6 bases between. Germline CDR1 and CDR2: SGHRS and YFSETQ. The CDR3 nucleotides are TGCGCCAGCAGCTTGTTTTCTTCCTACGAGCAGTACTTC. Amino acid sequence: CASSLFSSYEQYF.

This clonotype was picked up a small number of times. V is TRBV30 and J is TRBJ2-7; 7 nucleotides match TRBD2. Germline V lookup: CDR1 GTSNPN, CDR2 SVGIG (reference sequence). With 4 bases clipped from V and 2 bases from J, the junction kept 5 bases outside the gene matches. The CDR3 has 13 amino acids. The CDR3 bases are TGTGCCTGGACCGGGACTACGCCCTACGAGCAGTACTTC. It translates to CAWTGTTPYEQYF.

This clonotype was seen a handful of times. The chain uses TRBV20-1 and TRBJ1-1; no definite D call. V was pared by 6 bases and J by 4 bases, with 6 bases between. The CDR3 sequence is 10 residues long. Per the germline V gene, CDR1 is DFQATT and CDR2 is SNEGSKA (reference sequence). CDR3: CSAASTEAFF. CDR3 nucleotides: TGCAGTGCCGCTTCCACTGAAGCTTTCTTT.

The rearrangement joins TRBV28 to TRBJ2-2; D is undetermined. The CDR3 covers 14 residues. Trimming took 6 bases from V and 6 from J, leaving 14 bases between them. Germline V gene data show CDR1 as MDHEN and CDR2 as SYDVKM. CDR3 nucleotide sequence: TGTGCCAGCAGCGAGACTGAAGACCCCGGGGAGCTGTTTTTT. Translating gives CASSETEDPGELFF.

This clonotype came up many times. The chain carries TRBV28 and TRBJ2-7; 9 bases line up with TRBD2. Germline lookup yields CDR1 MDHEN and CDR2 SYDVKM. J was trimmed by 4 bases and V by 10 bases; bases with no gene match: 8. The CDR3 has 13 residues. In nucleotides, the CDR3 is TGTGCCATTAGCGGGAGCGGGACTTACGAGCAGTACTTC. The encoded protein is CAISGSGTYEQYF.

The V and J genes are TRBV2 and TRBJ2-5; a weak D match, TRBD1 (8 bases). The V gene lost 7 bases and the J gene lost 5 bases, with 20 bases spanning the gap. The CDR3 has 15 residues. Germline V lookup: CDR1 SNHLY, CDR2 FYNNEI. The CDR3 DNA reads TGTGCCAGCACGGAATTGACAGGGGAGGGCGAGACCCAGTACTTC. As protein: CASTELTGEGETQYF.

About this clonotype: The CDR3 ends on some other residue instead of the conserved phenylalanine or tryptophan, so this is likely a read error. The DNA of the CDR3 is TGTGCCAGCAGCTTACAACCACACTATGGCTACACCTCC. Translated, it gives CASSLQPHYGYTS. This chain links TRBV7-9 with TRBJ1-2; no clear D gene. V was cut by 2 bases and J by 3 bases, with 7 bases left in between. Per the germline V gene, CDR1 is SEHNR and CDR2 is FQNEAQ (reference sequence). The CDR3 sequence is 13 residues long.

This clonotype was counted many times. The rearrangement uses TRBV12-3 or TRBV12-4 and TRBJ2-7; D possibly matches TRBD1 or TRBD2 (6 bases each). The CDR3 runs 14 residues. The V end lost 3 bases, the J end lost 3 bases, and 12 bases lay between the germline ends. CDR3 protein: CASSFAGGGYEQYF. For the CDR3, the DNA is TGTGCCAGCAGTTTTGCCGGGGGCGGCTACGAGCAGTACTTC.

Points on this clonotype: Because it lacks the conserved phenylalanine or tryptophan at the end, this CDR3 is likely a read error. Because the CDR3's place on the DNA is in doubt, the DNA is left out and the CDR3 is given as listed by TCRdb. The CDR3 spells CASSIAPFNQGRFYI. This sequence joins TRBV19 and TRBJ1-1; TRBD1 reflects the table's D call only, with no check against the DNA. With termini counted, the CDR3 has 15 amino acids. CDR1 and CDR2 from the germline V gene are LNHDA and SQIVND (reference sequence).

V usage is TRBV4-1 and J usage is TRBJ2-7, with D possibly matching TRBD1 (5 bases). Germline loops: CDR1 MGHRA, CDR2 YSYEKL. The CDR3 spans 14 residues. Deletions cut 0 bases from V and 0 bases from J, with 6 bases between. Here the CDR3 DNA reads TGCGCCAGCAGCCAAGACCAGGGCTCCTACGAGCAGTACTTC. Its translation: CASSQDQGSYEQYF.

The table lists this clonotype with a few counts. The chain links TRBV7-8 to TRBJ1-6, with a possible D match to TRBD1 (5 bases). With 5 bases removed from V and 10 bases from J, the gap between germline ends came to 15 bases. The CDR3 extends over 14 amino acids. Germline V lookup: CDR1 SGHVS, CDR2 FQNEAQ. The CDR3 loop is CASSPTGLGSPLHF. Here the CDR3 DNA reads TGTGCCAGCAGCCCTACGGGACTCGGGTCACCCCTCCACTTT.

J is TRBJ1-1 and V is TRBV5-6; TRBD1 matches 7 bases. V shed 4 bases, J shed 7 bases, and the junction held 10 bases outside the gene matches. CDR3 length equals 14 residues. The germline V gene has CDR1 SGHDT and CDR2 YYEEEE. CDR3 amino acids: CASSPDRVKSEAFF. The CDR3 bases are TGTGCCAGCAGCCCCGACAGGGTAAAGAGTGAAGCTTTCTTT.

The genes are TRBV12-3 or TRBV12-4 and TRBJ2-5, with a possible D match to TRBD2 (6 bases). This CDR3 contains 13 residues. The ends were cut back, 5 bases at V and 5 bases at J, with 12 bases in the middle. The CDR3 DNA follows: TGTGCCAGCAGTCCTCAACGGGGGGAGACCCAGTACTTC. This sequence encodes CASSPQRGETQYF.

Many counts were recorded for this clonotype. This chain links TRBV12-3 or TRBV12-4 with TRBJ2-7; 10 positions match TRBD1. This CDR3 spans 16 amino acids. Unmatched junction bases numbered 12, after V lost 5 bases and J lost 5 bases. CDR3 nucleotides: TGTGCCAGCAGTCCCGGCCAGGACAGGGGGTCTAACGAGCAGTACTTC. It codes for CASSPGQDRGSNEQYF.

The rearrangement uses TRBV20-1 and TRBJ2-5; 8 nucleotides agree with TRBD2. In germline, CDR1 is DFQATT, CDR2 SNEGSKA (reference sequence). The CDR3 spans 14 residues. J gave up 4 bases and V 6 bases, and 10 bases lay outside the gene matches. The CDR3 reads CSAPGGGSRETQYF. The CDR3 DNA is TGCAGTGCACCCGGGGGGGGGTCCCGAGAGACCCAGTACTTC.

The J gene is TRBJ2-5, the V gene TRBV19; no definite D call. The V end lost 6 bases, the J end lost 6 bases, and 17 bases lay between the germline ends. The CDR3 is 14 amino acids. CDR1 LNHDA and CDR2 SQIVND come from the germline V gene (reference sequence). The CDR3 sequence is CASSQGLDRKTQYF. The CDR3, as DNA: TGTGCCAGTAGCCAAGGGCTAGATCGGAAGACCCAGTACTTC. The full variable domain, in which reference TRBV19 and TRBJ2-5 provide the parts outside the CDR3, is DGGITQSPKYLFRKEGQNVTLSCEQNLNHDAMYWYRQDPGQGLRLIYYSQIVNDFQKGDIAEGYSVSREKKESFPLTVTSAQKNPTAFYLCASSQGLDRKTQYFGPGTRLLVL.

The table lists this clonotype with many counts. The chain carries TRBV6-1 and TRBJ1-5; unclear D gene. Germline V gene lookup returns CDR1 MNHNS and CDR2 SASEGT. Trimming pared 8 bases from V and 4 bases from J, leaving 12 bases between. The CDR3 covers 13 residues. The CDR3 region has the DNA TGTGCCAGCTCCCCCGATGGGAATCAGCCCCAGCATTTT. It yields the protein CASSPDGNQPQHF.

There are a few counts of this clonotype. The chain is built from TRBV29-1 and TRBJ2-2; 7 bases map to TRBD1. The CDR3 runs 12 residues. With 7 bases clipped from V and 4 bases from J, the junction kept 3 bases outside the gene matches. The V gene's germline CDR1 is SQVTM and CDR2 ANQGSEA. This chain's CDR3 is CSATGPTGELFF. The CDR3 nucleotides are TGCAGCGCGACAGGGCCCACCGGGGAGCTGTTTTTT.

The sample holds many counts of this clonotype. In nucleotides, the CDR3 is TGCGCCAGCAGCCAAAGTGCAGGTACCTACGAGCAGTACTTC. Amino acid sequence: CASSQSAGTYEQYF. This sequence joins TRBV4-3 and TRBJ2-7, with D uncertain. The CDR3 loop spans 14 amino acids. Trimming cost V 2 bases and J 2 bases, with 10 bases left between them. CDR1 is LGHNA, CDR2 YSLEER, per germline.

This clonotype has ten or more counts. The V gene is TRBV5-5, the J gene TRBJ2-5; D gene uncertain. This CDR3 contains 13 residues. V gave up 5 bases and J gave up 2 bases, with 10 bases separating them. CDR1 and CDR2 (germline): SGHKS, YYEKEE (reference sequence). The CDR3 nucleotides are TGTGCCAGCAGTGAACTGAGACAAGAGACCCAGTACTTC. Protein: CASSELRQETQYF. Full variable domain (missing parts from reference TRBV5-5 and TRBJ2-5): DAGVTQSPTHLIKTRGQQVTLRCSPISGHKSVSWYQQVLGQGPQFIFQYYEKEERGRGNFPDRFSARQFPNYSSELNVNALLLGDSALYLCASSELRQETQYFGPGTRLLVL.

V usage is TRBV29-1 and J usage is TRBJ2-2; D may be TRBD1 (6 bases). The V gene lost 3 bases and the J gene lost 1 base, with 9 bases spanning the gap. Germline V CDR1 and CDR2: SQVTM, ANQGSEA. CDR3 length: 14 amino acids. CDR3 sequence: CSVEQTGNTGELFF. The CDR3 DNA reads TGCAGCGTTGAGCAGACAGGGAACACCGGGGAGCTGTTTTTT.